In its sample, the clone carrying this T cell receptor (beta chain) was seen a few times. Its antigen is currently unknown. This sample also contains other DNA sequences that code for the same CDR3. The authors sorted CD4+ naive, central memory, regulatory and stem cell-like memory cells via CD45RO/CCR7/CD25/CD127/CD95/CD27. V lost 1 base to trimming and J lost 5 bases; unmatched junction nucleotides: 10. Germline V CDR1 and CDR2: GTSNPN, SVGIG (reference sequence). This CDR3 spans 15 amino acids. The data stem from a study of beta chain features in type 1 diabetes. Study-level points and caveats: Highly expressing activated T cells could be over-counted with a cDNA template. TCRB CDR3 length was moderately but significantly reduced in all four CD4+ subsets of Type 1 diabetes patients.

Sequenced material consisted of expressed TCRB transcripts (all of the isolated RNA was reverse transcribed). Naive, central memory and regulatory T cell samples came to a mean of approximately 3.57 million reads. The repertoire was sequenced with immunoSEQ multiplex PCR; TCRdb's copy has only in-frame clones and lacks some. Among about 150,000 clones, approximately 9% were seen once, and the ten largest hold 2% to 3%. The TCR originated in a woman between 18 and 30 years old in good health. Material: central memory CD4+ T cells from blood. The chain couples TRBV30 to TRBJ2-5; 7 nucleotides agree with TRBD2. In nucleotides, the CDR3 is TGTGCCTGGAGTGCGGGCGGGAGTCTCAAGGAGACCCAGTACTTC. It is translated as CAWSAGGSLKETQYF.